This T cell receptor (beta chain) was identified in a study of T cell responses to AZD1222 COVID-19 vaccine. The CDR3 has 14 amino acids. V shed 3 bases and J shed 6 bases, with 12 bases lying between them. Germline loops: CDR1 SNHLY, CDR2 FYNNEI. Assay: immunoSEQ multiplex PCR; the TCRdb copy retains only in-frame clones and omits some. The sample holds 100,000 or so clones, more than 75% seen once. The chain joins TRBV2 to TRBJ1-5; D unclear. This material consisted of peripheral blood, taken on day 0 of AZD1222 vaccination. The sequence derives from an adult in good health. The CDR3 DNA reads TGTGCCAGCAGTGAGAACGGGGTTAGTCAGCCCCAGCATTTT. Translating gives CASSENGVSQPQHF.